The clone carrying this T cell receptor beta chain occurred many times. Antigen specificity is unknown. This sample is part of a study of T cells in Graves' hyperthyroidism and ophthalmopathy. Together with thyroid ultrasound, orbital computed tomography, serum thyroxine and TRAb, clinical symptoms were used for diagnoses. Researchers took RNA transcripts and amplified the TCR beta CDR3 regions from them. A set of HTBI primers served as the primers for a first-round RT-PCR of the TCR CDR3. TCRdb re-called the multiplex PCR reads with MiXCR, one entry per CDR3 protein. This sample has roughly 840,000 distinct CDR3 sequences, with 38% found just once. V was trimmed by 3 bases and J by 8 bases, leaving 14 bases between them. Germline V gene sequence: CDR1 DFQATT, CDR2 SNEGSKA (reference sequence). The CDR3 has 14 amino acids. Findings and caveats of the study: Most expanded thyroid clonotypes above 0.001 recurred in blood. Through a model of 13 V-J features, ophthalmopathy was separated from stable hyperthyroidism.

The sample taken for sequencing was blood. This sequence joins TRBV20-1 and TRBJ1-6; D is perhaps TRBD1 (6 bases). This TCR was sampled from a young man with Graves' hyperthyroidism. The CDR3 DNA reads as TGCAGTGCTAGGCCCACAGGGAGGGATTCACCCCTCCACTTT. It specifies CSARPTGRDSPLHF.